Reported below is one T cell receptor beta chain. This record comes from a study of blood T cell repertoires in COVID-19. Losses at the gene ends were 4 bases for V and 5 bases for J; bases not matched to a gene: 11. The CDR3 has 15 residues. The germline V gene encodes CDR1 SGHKS and CDR2 YYEKEE (reference sequence). The table came from immunoSEQ multiplex PCR; TCRdb's copy has only in-frame clones and leaves some out. The data show about 300,000 clones, roughly nine tenths seen once. The sample was PBMCs or T cells enriched from blood (not recorded which). The sequence was obtained from a woman aged 50 to 60 who had been exposed to COVID-19. The chain uses TRBV5-5 and TRBJ2-5; 7 positions match TRBD1. DNA of the CDR3: TGTGCCAGCAGCGAAGGGACAGTCGGGCGGGAGACCCAGTACTTC. This encodes CASSEGTVGRETQYF.